The 2 T cell receptor beta chains listed next were all sequenced from one sample in a study of T cells in Graves' hyperthyroidism and ophthalmopathy. Researchers amplified the TCR beta CDR3 regions from RNA transcripts. Primed by the HTBI set, a first-round RT-PCR was run on the TCR CDR3. TCRdb recomputed calls from the multiplex PCR reads with MiXCR, one row per CDR3 protein. The sample consists of under 300,000 distinct CDR3 sequences, less than 30% of them appearing once. Sequenced: blood. The receptors come from a man between 35 and 55 years old with Graves' hyperthyroidism that later progressed to Graves' ophthalmopathy.

As regards this clonotype: An end of the junction differs from the germline gene, which may be a read error. This chain connects TRBV12-3 or TRBV12-4 to TRBJ2-7; 8 nucleotides agree with TRBD1. The CDR3 spans 15 residues. CDR3 protein: CATSEGTGGDYEQYF. As DNA, the CDR3 is TGTGCCACCAGTGAAGGGACAGGCGGGGATTACGAGCAGTACTTC.

This clonotype was observed at least ten times. The CDR3 protein is CASSLSGNSYEQYF. CDR3 bases: TGCGCCAGCAGCTTGTCTGGGAACTCCTACGAGCAGTACTTC. V gene TRBV5-1 combines with J gene TRBJ2-7; D gene ambiguous. Germline V gene data show CDR1 as SGHRS and CDR2 as YFSETQ. This CDR3 contains 14 residues. Trimming took 1 base from V and 0 from J, leaving 8 bases between them.